The present T cell receptor beta chain was sequenced within a study of cytomegalovirus exposure and HLA in healthy donors. Primers for the PCR totalled 60 Vbeta and 13 Jbeta. Only in-frame clones appear in the TCRdb table, and some are missing; sequencing was by immunoSEQ multiplex PCR. This table lists about 74,000 clones. Broader study findings: In vitro experiments confirmed that a few CMV-associated chains were specific for CMV antigens. As a later analysis showed, a missense DCLRE1C variant was linked to trimming of TCR beta V- and J-genes.

The CDR3 length is 14 residues. The V gene lost 3 bases and the J gene lost 5 bases, with 16 bases spanning the gap. Germline CDR1 and CDR2: GTSNPN and SVGIG (reference sequence). With respect to this clone: What it recognizes is unknown.

This clonotype was sampled from a female donor in good health and CMV-seropositive. The sample comprised PBMCs. This sequence joins TRBV30 and TRBJ1-1; tentative D call: TRBD1 (5 bases). Written as DNA, the CDR3 is TGTGCCTGGAGAGAGCTAGGGGTCGGGACTGAAGCTTTCTTT. This sequence encodes CAWRELGVGTEAFF.